This T cell receptor (beta chain) was sequenced in a study of beta chain features in type 1 diabetes. In the case of this clone: Its antigen is still unknown.

Expressed TCRB transcripts were sequenced because the isolated RNA had all been reverse transcribed beforehand. Data came from immunoSEQ multiplex PCR; TCRdb stores just in-frame clones and leaves some out. The sample lists 300,000 to 400,000 clones, approximately 13% occurring once. Whole-study results and caveats: For Type 1 diabetes patients, all four CD4+ subsets carried TCRB CDR3s that were moderately but significantly shorter. A closer apparent resemblance between naive, central memory and Treg TCRB repertoires was seen in patients than in healthy donors.

Source material: naive CD4+ T cells from blood. The sequence was collected from a woman younger than 35 with type 1 diabetes.

The CDR3 here is CASSSHEGQPQHF. The CDR3, as DNA: TGTGCCAGCAGCTCACACGAGGGTCAGCCCCAGCATTTT. The chain uses TRBV11-3 and TRBJ1-5; the D is unclear. The CDR3 has 13 amino acids. V was clipped by 4 bases and J by 6 bases, with 10 bases between them. Germline V lookup: CDR1 SGHNT, CDR2 YENEEA.